The sequence of this TCR beta chain was determined in a study of OX40 agonist ivuxolimab in advanced cancers. A note on the overall study: Ivuxolimab was an agonistic, fully human IgG2 monoclonal antibody directed against OX40 (CD134), a costimulatory receptor. Patients were allowed to have had prior anti-PD-1, anti-PD-L1 or anti-CTLA-4 therapy, and approximately 37% of the dose-escalation patients had been treated with checkpoint inhibitors. Among the approximately 54 dose-escalation patients, some 19 had hepatocellular carcinoma, 15 or so melanoma, 9 renal cell carcinoma and 9 head and neck cancer. The monotherapy dose-escalation portion (N of about 57 patients) of the phase I ivuxolimab trial is reported in the paper. A male proportion of roughly 80% and a mean age of approximately 61 years, ranging from about 20 to 80, were recorded for the dose-escalation cohort. The purpose of peripheral TCRbeta sequencing was to test whether ivuxolimab changed TCR sequence diversity and led to clonal T-cell expansion. Intravenous ivuxolimab was administered to patients every 2 weeks at six dose levels: 0.01, 0.1, 0.3, 1.5, 3 and 10 mg/kg. Three dose-escalation patients achieved partial responses, one with hepatocellular carcinoma and two with cutaneous melanoma. Overall study results and their limits: In the 0.1-3.0 mg/kg groups, partial responders were among the patients with the lowest normalized peripheral clonal expansion, particularly in CD8+ T cells. After ivuxolimab, expanded clones were on average more numerous among CD8+ T cells than among CD4+ T cells. Antigen specificity was not determined for the clonally expanded peripheral T cells. Clonal expansion of both CD4+ and CD8+ blood T cells was observed from baseline to week 6 at doses 0.1 to 3.0 mg/kg. Low levels of normalized T-cell clonal expansion were also seen in some nonresponding patients.

The trial excluded patients who had a history of autoimmune disease or who were on systemic immunosuppression. Peripheral blood for TCR sequencing was collected from all dose cohorts at baseline, on cycle 4 day 1, and on cycle 7 day 1. Samples were obtained from an open-label, multicenter, first-in-human phase I dose-escalation trial of ivuxolimab. Adults with locally advanced or metastatic melanoma, renal cell carcinoma, hepatocellular carcinoma or head and neck squamous cell carcinoma were enrolled in the trial. Before TCR sequencing, CD4+ and CD8+ T cells were separately sorted from peripheral blood. For sequencing of the TCRbeta CDR3 region, genomic DNA was extracted from the sorted cells. TCRbeta CDR3 regions were sequenced using the immunoSEQ Assay. The table comes from immuneACCESS by way of TCRdb, which keeps in-frame sequences with V and J called. Part of the clones is missing from these tables; in studies checked, under half for an unresolved V gene and the rest for unknown reasons. This sample gives more than 35,000 clones in total; roughly nine tenths of them show up just once. Clones ranked in the top ten supply around 2.4% of the sample.

The CDR3, cysteine through phenylalanine, is 17 amino acids long. CDR3 DNA only is kept here, 51 bases in frame from base 1. V trim: 4 bases; J trim: 5 bases; unmatched bases: 16. CDR1 and CDR2 (MNHNS, SASEGT) derive from the germline V gene. Concerning this clone: Its antigen remains unidentified. No per-base quality is available; no much larger clone lies one base away.

This TCR derives from an adult with an advanced solid tumor such as melanoma, head and neck, liver or kidney cancer. The source was CD4+ or CD8+ T cells sorted from blood, collected in a trial of the OX40 agonist ivuxolimab. This chain is built from TRBV6-1 and TRBJ1-2; 7 nucleotides in the junction match TRBD1. For the CDR3, the sequence is CASSVGGPAGGVYGYTF. The nucleotide sequence is given as TGTGCCAGCAGTGTCGGCGGTCCGGCAGGGGGAGTATATGGCTACACCTTC.